This passage covers 25 T cell receptor beta chains from one sample sequenced in a study of T cells in Graves' hyperthyroidism and ophthalmopathy. The CDR3 regions of TCR beta were amplified from RNA transcripts. First-round RT-PCR with HTBI primers amplified the TCR CDR3 region. From the multiplex PCR reads, TCRdb called clonotypes with MiXCR, one entry per CDR3 protein. The sample shows a few hundred thousand distinct CDR3 sequences, roughly 13% of them seen only once. The sample consisted of blood. The receptors shown here come from a woman aged 40 to 50 with Graves' ophthalmopathy.

At least ten counts were recorded for this clonotype. The CDR3 protein is CASSPREGGLGNYGYTF. In DNA form, the CDR3 reads TGCGCCAGCAGCCCCCGTGAAGGGGGATTGGGGAACTATGGCTACACCTTC. The chain has TRBV5-1 and TRBJ1-2; D possibly corresponds to TRBD1 (6 bases). Germline CDR1 SGHRS, CDR2 YFSETQ. This CDR3 has 17 amino acids. V was trimmed by 4 bases and J by 2 bases, leaving 21 bases between them.

This clonotype was counted ten times or more. CDR3 loop: CASSLGQFMNTEAFF. CDR3 bases: TGCGCCAGCAGCCTAGGACAGTTCATGAACACTGAAGCTTTCTTT. The chain is built from TRBV4-1 and TRBJ1-1, with D maybe TRBD1 (6 bases). The CDR3 is 15 amino acids. V dropped 4 bases and J dropped 0 bases, with 12 bases sitting between them. Germline CDR1 is MGHRA and CDR2 is YSYEKL.

This clonotype was seen at least ten times. The chain employs TRBV20-1 and TRBJ1-4; the D is unclear. The CDR3 runs 12 residues. V was trimmed by 3 bases and J by 8 bases, leaving 10 bases between them. Germline V gene sequence: CDR1 DFQATT, CDR2 SNEGSKA (reference sequence). The CDR3 region has the DNA TGCAGTGCTAGTATTAGAGGGGAAAAACTGTTTTTT. Protein product: CSASIRGEKLFF.

This clonotype was recorded a few times. The chain joins TRBV5-1 to TRBJ2-5; TRBD2 agrees at 10 bases. V shed 7 bases and J 1 base; nucleotides not matched to a gene: 10. Per the germline V gene, CDR1 is SGHRS and CDR2 is YFSETQ. This CDR3 has 16 amino acids. Here the CDR3 DNA reads TGCGCCAGCTTCAGAGAACTAGCGGGAACCCAAGAGACCCAGTACTTC. Translating it yields CASFRELAGTQETQYF.

This clonotype has a count of ten or more. The rearrangement uses TRBV6-1 and TRBJ2-6, with 7 bases identical to TRBD2. The CDR3 length is 15 residues. CDR1 and CDR2 from the germline V gene are MNHNS and SASEGT. Trimming at V came to 6 bases and at J to 2 bases, leaving 4 bases not matched to a gene. As DNA, the CDR3 is TGTGCCAGCAGCCTTACTAGCGCTGGGGCCAACGTCCTGACTTTC. Protein sequence: CASSLTSAGANVLTF.

This clonotype was detected a few times. The gene calls are TRBV28 and TRBJ2-1, with TRBD1 as a possible D gene (5 bases). The CDR3 loop spans 17 amino acids. Germline lookup yields CDR1 MDHEN and CDR2 SYDVKM. V was clipped by 8 bases and J by 3 bases, with 23 bases between them. CDR3 nucleotide sequence: TGTGCCAGCCGTCCACAAGTTAGGGCAGGGAACTACAATGAGCAGTTCTTC. Residues: CASRPQVRAGNYNEQFF.

This clonotype was detected only a few times. V usage is TRBV5-5 and J usage is TRBJ2-7, with 8 bases aligning to TRBD1. The CDR3 runs to 15 residues. CDR1 and CDR2 (germline): SGHKS, YYEKEE (reference sequence). The V segment lost 3 bases and the J segment 6 bases; nucleotides outside the gene matches: 11. CDR3 in DNA: TGTGCCAGCAGCTCAAGCCCGGGACAGGCTTCCGAGCAGTACTTC. It specifies CASSSSPGQASEQYF.

The sample holds many counts of this clonotype. In DNA, the CDR3 is TGTGCCAGCAGTGAAGGTCCTACACCCCTCCACTTT. Translation gives CASSEGPTPLHF. The chain is built from TRBV6-1 and TRBJ1-6; no definite D call. The CDR3 runs to 12 residues. Per the germline V gene, CDR1 is MNHNS and CDR2 is SASEGT. Trimming took off 1 base at V and 11 bases at J, with 6 bases between the two ends.

The table lists this clonotype with a few counts. This sequence joins TRBV10-3 and TRBJ1-1; 11 bases match TRBD1. Looked up from germline, CDR1 is ENHRY and CDR2 is SYGVKD. The CDR3 is 13 residues long. The V and J ends lost 9 bases and 6 bases, in that order; junction bases with no gene match: 6. The CDR3 nucleotides are TGTGCCATAAGGGGACAGGGGGTAGCTGAAGCTTTCTTT. As protein: CAIRGQGVAEAFF.

Many counts were recorded for this clonotype. The gene calls are TRBV11-2 and TRBJ1-6, with D unclear. The ends were cut back, 0 bases at V and 7 bases at J, with 7 bases in the middle. CDR3 length: 14 amino acids. CDR1 and CDR2 (germline): SGHAT, FQNNGV. DNA of the CDR3: TGTGCCAGCAGCTTAGACAGGCGGAATTCACCCCTCCACTTT. It specifies CASSLDRRNSPLHF.

This clonotype has a handful of counts. The gene calls are TRBV28 and TRBJ2-5; unclear D gene. CDR1 is MDHEN and CDR2 is SYDVKM in the germline V gene. Deletions cut 6 bases from V and 5 bases from J, with 16 bases between. The CDR3 spans 14 residues. The CDR3 loop is CASSPGPPWETQYF. In nucleotides, the CDR3 is TGTGCCAGCAGCCCCGGACCGCCTTGGGAGACCCAGTACTTC.

This clonotype has at least ten counts. The chain recombines TRBV28 with TRBJ2-5, with D uncertain. This CDR3 is 11 amino acids long. V lost 2 bases, J lost 14 bases, and 12 bases lay in between. Looked up from germline, CDR1 is MDHEN and CDR2 is SYDVKM. CDR3 amino acids: CASSLRGSPYF. CDR3 coding DNA: TGTGCCAGCAGTTTACGTGGAAGTCCCTACTTC.

The sample holds a few counts of this clonotype. The chain joins TRBV10-2 to TRBJ1-6; 8 positions match TRBD1. Trimming removed 4 bases from V and 5 bases from J; junction bases left unmatched: 19. The CDR3 runs 20 residues. Germline assignment: CDR1 WSHSY and CDR2 SAAADI. CDR3 region: CASSGLPGQASDIDNSPLHF. The CDR3, as DNA: TGCGCCAGCAGTGGGTTGCCGGGACAGGCCTCCGATATCGATAATTCACCCCTCCACTTT.

This clonotype was observed many times. This chain connects TRBV20-1 to TRBJ2-5, with D hard to call. V was trimmed by 7 bases and J by 5 bases, leaving 14 bases between them. The CDR3 spans 12 residues. Germline V gives CDR1 DFQATT, CDR2 SNEGSKA (reference sequence). CDR3 DNA: TGCAGTGGGACGCTAGTAGGGGAGACCCAGTACTTC. It yields the protein CSGTLVGETQYF.

About this clonotype: A clone one base away is much larger, so this may be a read error. The chain employs TRBV30 and TRBJ2-1, with D hard to call. CDR3 length: 12 amino acids. Per germline, CDR1 GTSNPN and CDR2 SVGIG (reference sequence). Trimming removed 1 base from V and 6 bases from J, with 7 bases in between. CDR3 in amino acids: CAWSAPPNEQFF. The CDR3, as DNA: TGTGCCTGGAGTGCACCCCCCAATGAGCAGTTCTTC.

The chain couples TRBV9 to TRBJ2-7, with TRBD2 identical over 7 bases. V shed 4 bases, J shed 3 bases, and the junction held 7 bases outside the gene matches. Germline V CDR1 and CDR2: SGDLS, YYNGEE. The CDR3 loop spans 14 amino acids. The CDR3 loop reads CASSFGLVGYEQYF. The DNA for the CDR3 is TGTGCCAGCAGCTTCGGACTAGTTGGCTACGAGCAGTACTTC. Using reference TRBV9 and TRBJ2-7 for the parts outside the CDR3, the full variable domain is DSGVTQTPKHLITATGQRVTLRCSPRSGDLSVYWYQQSLDQGLQFLIQYYNGEERAKGNILERFSAQQFPDLHSELNLSSLELGDSALYFCASSFGLVGYEQYFGPGTRLTVT.

This clonotype was counted a few times. The V gene is TRBV19, the J gene TRBJ1-2, with a weak D call TRBD1 (5 bases). The V gene lost 7 bases and the J gene lost 4 bases, with 10 bases spanning the gap. CDR3 length: 12 amino acids. In germline, CDR1 is LNHDA, CDR2 SQIVND (reference sequence). DNA of the CDR3: TGTGCCAGTAACCAGCAGGGCTATGGCTACACCTTC. It codes for CASNQQGYGYTF.

Concerning this clonotype itself: A read error may explain this, as a much larger clone is one base away. The chain recombines TRBV10-3 with TRBJ1-1, with D possibly TRBD1 on 5 matching bases. CDR1 and CDR2 (germline): ENHRY, SYGVKD. This CDR3 is built from 15 residues. The CDR3: CATSEFQGWNTEAFF. The CDR3 DNA is TGTGCCACCAGTGAATTCCAGGGATGGAACACTGAAGCTTTCTTT.

The genes are TRBV28 and TRBJ2-7; 9 nucleotides agree with TRBD2. Germline V gives CDR1 MDHEN, CDR2 SYDVKM. Trimming took 2 bases from V and 4 from J; bases not matched to a gene: 9. CDR3 length: 16 amino acids. DNA for the CDR3: TGTGCCAGCAGTTTAAATGGTCTAGCGGGGTCATACGAGCAGTACTTC. It translates to CASSLNGLAGSYEQYF.

The chain employs TRBV7-3 and TRBJ2-7, with unresolved D. Per the germline V gene, CDR1 is SGHTA and CDR2 is FQGTGA. Trimming left V 2 bases short and J 7 bases short, with 12 bases between. The length of the CDR3 is 13 residues. The CDR3 reads CASSLSADGEQYF. The CDR3 nucleotides read TGTGCCAGCAGCTTATCCGCGGACGGTGAGCAGTACTTC.

This clonotype was recorded at least ten times. J is TRBJ1-2 and V is TRBV28; 8 nucleotides align to TRBD1. The CDR3 is made up of 14 amino acids. Germline CDR1 and CDR2: MDHEN and SYDVKM. The V and J ends lost 6 bases and 4 bases, in that order; junction bases with no gene match: 7. CDR3 sequence reads: CASSSMDRVYGYTF. CDR3 coding DNA: TGTGCCAGCAGCTCAATGGACAGGGTCTATGGCTACACCTTC.

V and J are TRBV12-5 and TRBJ2-1; 9 nucleotides align to TRBD1. The junction had 5 bases not matched to a gene; V was cut back by 6 bases and J by 8 bases. The germline CDR1 and CDR2 sequences are LGHNT and FRNRAP. This CDR3 has 13 amino acids. CDR3 sequence (DNA): TGTGCTAGTGGCACCGGGACAGGGTATGAGCAGTTCTTC. Translated, it gives CASGTGTGYEQFF.

Written as DNA, the CDR3 is TGTGCCAGTAGTATGGCCCGGGATTCCATCCTTGGCGCTGAAGCTTTCTTT. It is translated as CASSMARDSILGAEAFF. The rearrangement links TRBV19 to TRBJ1-1; the D is unclear. V lost 3 bases and J 6 bases, leaving 23 bases between the germline ends. The CDR3 is 17 residues long. Germline V lookup: CDR1 LNHDA, CDR2 SQIVND (reference sequence).

Many counts were recorded for this clonotype. The J gene is TRBJ1-5, the V gene TRBV19; D is undetermined. Germline V gives CDR1 LNHDA, CDR2 SQIVND (reference sequence). The CDR3 consists of 14 residues. V was pared by 3 bases and J by 4 bases, with 10 bases between. CDR3 bases: TGTGCCAGTAGTATCGGAAACGGTAATCAGCCCCAGCATTTT. It translates to CASSIGNGNQPQHF.

This clonotype was recorded many times. The chain links TRBV12-3 or TRBV12-4 to TRBJ1-2; D is unresolved. The V gene lost 2 bases and the J gene lost 4 bases, with 8 bases spanning the gap. The CDR3 runs to 13 residues. In DNA form, the CDR3 reads TGTGCCAGCAGTTTACAGATGGCCTATGGCTACACCTTC. This sequence encodes CASSLQMAYGYTF.